This T cell receptor beta chain was sequenced in a study of spatial heterogeneity in lung cancer (dated by TCRdb to 2018 to 2020). For the wider study: Beta-chain transcripts were consistently detected in greater numbers than alpha-chain transcripts, which likely reflected higher beta-chain transcript abundance. Nonsynonymous mutation counts, determined by whole-exome sequencing of tumor tissue, were related to TCR repertoire features. In non-small cell lung cancer, the study made a quantitative comparison of TCR alpha and beta repertoires among multiple tumor regions, matched nontumor lung and blood. At surgery, both alpha and beta chains were TCR-sequenced in under 250 tumor regions, approximately 64 matched nontumor lung samples and some 58 PBMC samples. In the raw uncorrected reads, each unique combination of TCR and UMI appeared on average more than ten times. Beyond this particular receptor, the publication reports: Confirming at a functional level the hypothesis that regional TCRs recognize regional mutations was considered to require additional single-cell paired TCR alpha and beta sequencing.

In the germline V gene, CDR1 corresponds to SGDLS and CDR2 to YYNGEE. Inclusive of the bounding cysteine and phenylalanine, the CDR3 is 13 residues long. Only the CDR3 DNA stays, 39 bases, in frame from base 1. V was cut back by 4 bases and J by 5 bases, leaving a gap of 13 bases between them. The intended sense of this specimen's time point label: sample taken at primary tumor resection. Whole RNA extracted from tumor and nontumor lung tissue, or from cryopreserved PBMC samples, was used for TCR sequencing without cell sorting. The donors were approximately 70 patients from the lung TRACERx cohort who had early-stage, untreated non-small cell lung cancer. Patients were selected for TCR sequencing only if sufficient RNA was available from at least two tumor regions. Before selection, tumor and adjacent nontumor lung specimens were reviewed by a lung pathologist. This clonotype has only a few counts. Its antigen has not been determined. The input lacks base qualities; no much larger clone sits a single base away.

The method behind the library was 5' RACE. Sequencing was performed on a NextSeq 500. The TCR library protocol attached a unique molecular identifier to each TCR cDNA molecule to allow correction of PCR and sequencing errors. From the authors' description of their analysis: TCR identification, UMI-based error correction and CDR3 extraction were all carried out with Decombinator tools. Expanded TCRs were defined as those above a frequency of 2 per 1,000, corresponding to the top 1% of the tumor frequency distribution. Renyi diversity was computed with the R vegan package after each repertoire had been subsampled 100 times to 5,000 TCRs. CDR3 similarity networks were constructed using string-kernel similarity of amino acid triplets, with links drawn between CDR3s whose pairwise similarity was above 0.82. The public sequencing data were trimmed at Q25 with fastp and processed into clonotypes with MiXCR by TCRdb, which kept only in-frame beta chains. Every entry covers one CDR3 protein and lists the most common genes and DNA from its rows. The V and J calls follow TCRdb's processing rather than the paper's. The sample profile shows approximately 12,000 distinct CDR3 sequences; roughly 6.2% of them were found once. The ten largest clones represent under 13% of the sample.

The sample in question was normal lung tissue next to the tumor, obtained at surgery. This TCR was recovered from a male donor with early-stage non-small cell lung cancer. The V and J segments used are TRBV9 and TRBJ2-7; the D gene cannot be resolved reliably. The DNA sequence follows: TGTGCCAGCAGCCCCCTTACTCGGGACGAGCAGTACTTC. The translation is CASSPLTRDEQYF. The CDR3, completed at both ends by the reference TRBV9 and TRBJ2-7 genes, gives the full variable domain DSGVTQTPKHLITATGQRVTLRCSPRSGDLSVYWYQQSLDQGLQFLIQYYNGEERAKGNILERFSAQQFPDLHSELNLSSLELGDSALYFCASSPLTRDEQYFGPGTRLTVT.